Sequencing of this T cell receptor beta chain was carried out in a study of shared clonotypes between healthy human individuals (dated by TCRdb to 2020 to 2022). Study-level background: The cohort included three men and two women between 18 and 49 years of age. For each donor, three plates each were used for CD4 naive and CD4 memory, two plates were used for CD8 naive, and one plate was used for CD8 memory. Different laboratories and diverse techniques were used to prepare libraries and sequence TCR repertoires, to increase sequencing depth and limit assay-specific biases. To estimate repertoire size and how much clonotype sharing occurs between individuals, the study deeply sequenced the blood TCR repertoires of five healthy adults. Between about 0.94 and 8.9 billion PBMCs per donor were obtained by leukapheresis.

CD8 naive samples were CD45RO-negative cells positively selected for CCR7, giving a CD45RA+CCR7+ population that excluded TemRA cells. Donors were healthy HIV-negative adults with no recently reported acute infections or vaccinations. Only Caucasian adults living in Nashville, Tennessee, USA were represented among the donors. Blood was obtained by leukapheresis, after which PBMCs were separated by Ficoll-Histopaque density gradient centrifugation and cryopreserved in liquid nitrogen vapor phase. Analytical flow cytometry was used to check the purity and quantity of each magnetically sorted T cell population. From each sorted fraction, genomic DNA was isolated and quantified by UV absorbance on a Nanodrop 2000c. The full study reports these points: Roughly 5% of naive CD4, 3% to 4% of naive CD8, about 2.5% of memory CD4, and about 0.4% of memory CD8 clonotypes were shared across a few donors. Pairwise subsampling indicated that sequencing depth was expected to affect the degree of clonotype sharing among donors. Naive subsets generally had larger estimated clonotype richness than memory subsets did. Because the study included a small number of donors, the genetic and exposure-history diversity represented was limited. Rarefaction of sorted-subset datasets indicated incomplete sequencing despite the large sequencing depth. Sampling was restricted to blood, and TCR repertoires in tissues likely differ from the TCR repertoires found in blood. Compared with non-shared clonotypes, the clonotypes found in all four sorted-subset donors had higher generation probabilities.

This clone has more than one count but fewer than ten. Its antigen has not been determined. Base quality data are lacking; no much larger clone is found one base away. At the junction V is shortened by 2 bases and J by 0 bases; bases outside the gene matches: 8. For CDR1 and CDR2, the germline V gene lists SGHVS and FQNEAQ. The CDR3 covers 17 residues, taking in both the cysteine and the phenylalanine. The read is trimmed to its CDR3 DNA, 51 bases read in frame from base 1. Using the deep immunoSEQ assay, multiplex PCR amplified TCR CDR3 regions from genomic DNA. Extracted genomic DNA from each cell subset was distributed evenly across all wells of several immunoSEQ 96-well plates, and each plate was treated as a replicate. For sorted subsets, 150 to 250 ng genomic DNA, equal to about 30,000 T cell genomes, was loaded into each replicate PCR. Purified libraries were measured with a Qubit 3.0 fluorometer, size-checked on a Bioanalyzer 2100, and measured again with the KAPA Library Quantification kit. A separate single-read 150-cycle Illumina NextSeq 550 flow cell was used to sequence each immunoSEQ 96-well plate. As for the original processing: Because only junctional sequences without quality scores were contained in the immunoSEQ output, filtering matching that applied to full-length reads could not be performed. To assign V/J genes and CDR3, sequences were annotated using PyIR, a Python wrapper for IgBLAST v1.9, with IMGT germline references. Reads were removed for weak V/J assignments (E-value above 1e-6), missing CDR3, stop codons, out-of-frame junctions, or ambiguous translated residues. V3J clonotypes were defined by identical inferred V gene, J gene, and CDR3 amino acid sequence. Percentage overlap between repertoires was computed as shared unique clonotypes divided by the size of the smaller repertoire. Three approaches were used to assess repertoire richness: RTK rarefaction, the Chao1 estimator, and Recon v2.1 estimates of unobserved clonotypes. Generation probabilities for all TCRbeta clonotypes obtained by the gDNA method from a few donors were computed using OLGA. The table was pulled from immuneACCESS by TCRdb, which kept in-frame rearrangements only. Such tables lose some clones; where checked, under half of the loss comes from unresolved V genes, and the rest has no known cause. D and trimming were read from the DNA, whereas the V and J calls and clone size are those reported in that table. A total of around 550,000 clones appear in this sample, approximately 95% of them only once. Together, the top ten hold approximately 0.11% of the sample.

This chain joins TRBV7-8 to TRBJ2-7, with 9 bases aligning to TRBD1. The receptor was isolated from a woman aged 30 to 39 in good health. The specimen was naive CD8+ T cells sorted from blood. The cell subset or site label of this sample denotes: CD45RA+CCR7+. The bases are TGTGCCAGCAGCTTACCCGAGGGACAGGGCCGCTCCTACGAGCAGTACTTC. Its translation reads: CASSLPEGQGRSYEQYF.